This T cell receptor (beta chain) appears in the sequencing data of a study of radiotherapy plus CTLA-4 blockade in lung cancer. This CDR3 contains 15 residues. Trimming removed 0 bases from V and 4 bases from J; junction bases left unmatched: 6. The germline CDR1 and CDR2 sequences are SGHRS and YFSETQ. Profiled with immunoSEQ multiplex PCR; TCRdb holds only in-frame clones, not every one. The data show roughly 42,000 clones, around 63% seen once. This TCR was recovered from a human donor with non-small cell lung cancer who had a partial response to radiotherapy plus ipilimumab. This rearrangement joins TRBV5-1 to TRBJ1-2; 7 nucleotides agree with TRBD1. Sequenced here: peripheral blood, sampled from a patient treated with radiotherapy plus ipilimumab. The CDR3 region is CASSLEGGGGYGYTF. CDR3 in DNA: TGCGCCAGCAGCTTGGAAGGGGGCGGTGGCTATGGCTACACCTTC.